The next 13 T cell receptor beta chains were all read from a single sample in a study of shared clonotypes between healthy human individuals. Data came from immunoSEQ multiplex PCR; TCRdb stores just in-frame clones and leaves some out. Of some 2.4 million clones listed, under 95% are singletons. Sequencing used naive CD4+ T cells from PBMCs. As for subset: CD45RA+ positively selected. The receptors were gathered from a young man in good health. Some clones in this sample may be carry-over from other donors' samples.

V is TRBV27 and J is TRBJ2-6, with a tentative D call TRBD1 (6 bases). CDR3 size: 16 residues. V dropped 5 bases and J dropped 2 bases, with 13 bases sitting between them. Germline V lookup: CDR1 MNHEY, CDR2 SMNVEV (reference sequence). Written as DNA, the CDR3 is TGTGCCAGCAGTCCGACAGGCTACCCTGGGGCCAACGTCCTGACTTTC. Translation gives CASSPTGYPGANVLTF.

The chain uses TRBV4-1 and TRBJ2-7; 7 bases line up with TRBD2. This CDR3 contains 16 residues. With V trimmed by 4 bases and J by 0 bases, 9 bases remained unmatched. Germline V lookup: CDR1 MGHRA, CDR2 YSYEKL. CDR3 protein: CASSPVTSASSYEQYF. The CDR3, as DNA: TGCGCCAGCAGCCCAGTTACTAGCGCTAGCTCCTACGAGCAGTACTTC.

The rearrangement links TRBV4-1 to TRBJ2-3; TRBD2 agrees at 10 bases. CDR3 length equals 16 residues. CDR1 is MGHRA and CDR2 is YSYEKL in the germline V gene. J was trimmed by 6 bases and V by 4 bases; bases with no gene match: 10. CDR3 in amino acids: CASSPAGTSVMDTQYF. The CDR3 DNA follows: TGCGCCAGCAGCCCAGCCGGGACTAGCGTAATGGATACGCAGTATTTT.

About this clone: The junction departs from the called germline gene at one end, perhaps through a read error. The chain has TRBV27 and TRBJ1-5; D may be TRBD1 (5 bases). This CDR3 is 16 amino acids long. CDR1 and CDR2 (germline): MNHEY, SMNVEV (reference sequence). CDR3 protein: CASSLSPSGANQPRHF. The CDR3 coding sequence is TGTGCCAGCAGTTTATCGCCATCCGGGGCCAATCAGCCCCGGCATTTT.

The V gene is TRBV6-5, the J gene TRBJ2-7, with 7 bases fitting TRBD2. V gave up 0 bases and J gave up 5 bases; unmatched junction bases: 4. The germline V gene encodes CDR1 MNHEY and CDR2 SVGAGI. This CDR3 is 14 amino acids long. CDR3 DNA: TGTGCCAGCAGTTACTCGGGAGGGCCCCACGAGCAGTACTTC. This gives the protein CASSYSGGPHEQYF.

This chain uses TRBV18 with TRBJ1-1; D perhaps matches TRBD1 (5 bases). V was shortened by 0 bases and J by 4 bases, with 15 bases between the two germline ends. Germline loops: CDR1 KGHSH, CDR2 LQKENI. CDR3 length: 16 residues. The CDR3 bases are TGTGCCAGCTCACCACCCCTCGGGGGGATGGGCACTGAAGCTTTCTTT. Its translation: CASSPPLGGMGTEAFF.

CDR3 bases: TGTGCCAGCAGCGTAGAAGGGGCTGTCTATGGCTACACCTTC. It encodes CASSVEGAVYGYTF. The genes are TRBV9 and TRBJ1-2; possible D gene TRBD1, 5 bases. The CDR3 consists of 14 residues. Per the germline V gene, CDR1 is SGDLS and CDR2 is YYNGEE. The germline V and J ends were trimmed by 0 bases and 4 bases, with 10 bases remaining between them.

The chain carries TRBV11-3 and TRBJ2-3, with a tentative D call TRBD1 (6 bases). Germline V gene lookup returns CDR1 SGHNT and CDR2 YENEEA. The CDR3 is 14 amino acids. V dropped 5 bases and J dropped 4 bases, with 13 bases sitting between them. The CDR3 loop is CASSPLGGADTQYF. DNA for the CDR3: TGTGCCAGCAGCCCCCTTGGGGGCGCAGATACGCAGTATTTT.

V gene TRBV27 combines with J gene TRBJ2-5; TRBD2 might be the D (5 bases). V was cut by 5 bases and J by 6 bases, with 22 bases left in between. Germline V gene sequence: CDR1 MNHEY, CDR2 SMNVEV (reference sequence). The CDR3 spans 16 residues. This CDR3 is CASSAFPGGASKTQYF. CDR3 bases: TGTGCCAGCAGTGCCTTCCCCGGAGGCGCAAGCAAGACCCAGTACTTC.

This clone was recorded once. The chain uses TRBV29-1 and TRBJ2-1; maybe TRBD2 (5 bases). Trimming cost V 6 bases and J 0 bases, with 9 bases left between them. The CDR3 is 13 amino acids. Germline V gene lookup returns CDR1 SQVTM and CDR2 ANQGSEA. The CDR3 reads CSVPTISYNEQFF. The CDR3 coding sequence is TGCAGCGTACCGACTATCTCCTACAATGAGCAGTTCTTC.

This chain links TRBV30 with TRBJ1-1, with 7 nucleotides matching TRBD1. Germline V CDR1 and CDR2: GTSNPN, SVGIG (reference sequence). CDR3 size: 15 residues. Losses at the gene ends were 2 bases for V and 4 bases for J; bases not matched to a gene: 10. CDR3 DNA sequence: TGTGCCTGGAGTCCCGGGAGGGGGCGCGTCACTGAAGCTTTCTTT. It is translated as CAWSPGRGRVTEAFF.

The rearrangement links TRBV2 to TRBJ2-2; the match to TRBD2 covers 10 bases. The CDR3 totals 15 residues. J was trimmed by 4 bases and V by 7 bases; bases with no gene match: 6. Per germline, CDR1 SNHLY and CDR2 FYNNEI. CDR3 nucleotide sequence: TGTGCCAGCACTCCGGGACTAGCGATCACCGGGGAGCTGTTTTTT. This translates into CASTPGLAITGELFF.

V gene TRBV27 combines with J gene TRBJ2-7, with D tentatively TRBD2 (6 bases). The germline V and J ends were trimmed by 6 bases and 3 bases, with 18 bases remaining between them. CDR1 and CDR2 (germline): MNHEY, SMNVEV (reference sequence). This CDR3 is 15 amino acids long. CDR3 protein: CASSLEGLGDYEQYF. Written as DNA, the CDR3 is TGTGCCAGCAGCCTGGAGGGGTTGGGGGACTACGAGCAGTACTTC.